This T cell receptor (beta chain) stems from a study of blood T cell repertoires in COVID-19. About the research overall: The samples span acute and convalescent COVID-19 from the United States, Italy and Spain. Nucleic acid was either cDNA or gDNA, and it came from T cells, B-cell-depleted T cells, or PBMCs.

Authors' processing steps: Reference gene primer amplification yielded estimated nucleated cell counts. Clones were read by immunoSEQ multiplex PCR, and TCRdb kept only the in-frame ones, dropping some. From that table come the V and J calls and clone size; the DNA was used to work out D and trimming. The data hold fewer than 85,000 clones, with about 88% observed a single time. J lost 6 bases, V lost 5 bases, and 7 bases had no gene match. CDR1 is SGHTA and CDR2 is FQGNSA in the germline V gene. This CDR3 has 14 residues. The sequenced sample consisted of peripheral blood. The J gene is TRBJ1-2, the V gene TRBV7-2, with 9 bases aligning to TRBD1. The TCR comes from a human donor in a cohort sampled during active COVID-19. In DNA, the CDR3 is TGTGCCAGCAGCGCAAACAGGGGGCGCAATGGCTACACCTTC. Encoded protein: CASSANRGRNGYTF.